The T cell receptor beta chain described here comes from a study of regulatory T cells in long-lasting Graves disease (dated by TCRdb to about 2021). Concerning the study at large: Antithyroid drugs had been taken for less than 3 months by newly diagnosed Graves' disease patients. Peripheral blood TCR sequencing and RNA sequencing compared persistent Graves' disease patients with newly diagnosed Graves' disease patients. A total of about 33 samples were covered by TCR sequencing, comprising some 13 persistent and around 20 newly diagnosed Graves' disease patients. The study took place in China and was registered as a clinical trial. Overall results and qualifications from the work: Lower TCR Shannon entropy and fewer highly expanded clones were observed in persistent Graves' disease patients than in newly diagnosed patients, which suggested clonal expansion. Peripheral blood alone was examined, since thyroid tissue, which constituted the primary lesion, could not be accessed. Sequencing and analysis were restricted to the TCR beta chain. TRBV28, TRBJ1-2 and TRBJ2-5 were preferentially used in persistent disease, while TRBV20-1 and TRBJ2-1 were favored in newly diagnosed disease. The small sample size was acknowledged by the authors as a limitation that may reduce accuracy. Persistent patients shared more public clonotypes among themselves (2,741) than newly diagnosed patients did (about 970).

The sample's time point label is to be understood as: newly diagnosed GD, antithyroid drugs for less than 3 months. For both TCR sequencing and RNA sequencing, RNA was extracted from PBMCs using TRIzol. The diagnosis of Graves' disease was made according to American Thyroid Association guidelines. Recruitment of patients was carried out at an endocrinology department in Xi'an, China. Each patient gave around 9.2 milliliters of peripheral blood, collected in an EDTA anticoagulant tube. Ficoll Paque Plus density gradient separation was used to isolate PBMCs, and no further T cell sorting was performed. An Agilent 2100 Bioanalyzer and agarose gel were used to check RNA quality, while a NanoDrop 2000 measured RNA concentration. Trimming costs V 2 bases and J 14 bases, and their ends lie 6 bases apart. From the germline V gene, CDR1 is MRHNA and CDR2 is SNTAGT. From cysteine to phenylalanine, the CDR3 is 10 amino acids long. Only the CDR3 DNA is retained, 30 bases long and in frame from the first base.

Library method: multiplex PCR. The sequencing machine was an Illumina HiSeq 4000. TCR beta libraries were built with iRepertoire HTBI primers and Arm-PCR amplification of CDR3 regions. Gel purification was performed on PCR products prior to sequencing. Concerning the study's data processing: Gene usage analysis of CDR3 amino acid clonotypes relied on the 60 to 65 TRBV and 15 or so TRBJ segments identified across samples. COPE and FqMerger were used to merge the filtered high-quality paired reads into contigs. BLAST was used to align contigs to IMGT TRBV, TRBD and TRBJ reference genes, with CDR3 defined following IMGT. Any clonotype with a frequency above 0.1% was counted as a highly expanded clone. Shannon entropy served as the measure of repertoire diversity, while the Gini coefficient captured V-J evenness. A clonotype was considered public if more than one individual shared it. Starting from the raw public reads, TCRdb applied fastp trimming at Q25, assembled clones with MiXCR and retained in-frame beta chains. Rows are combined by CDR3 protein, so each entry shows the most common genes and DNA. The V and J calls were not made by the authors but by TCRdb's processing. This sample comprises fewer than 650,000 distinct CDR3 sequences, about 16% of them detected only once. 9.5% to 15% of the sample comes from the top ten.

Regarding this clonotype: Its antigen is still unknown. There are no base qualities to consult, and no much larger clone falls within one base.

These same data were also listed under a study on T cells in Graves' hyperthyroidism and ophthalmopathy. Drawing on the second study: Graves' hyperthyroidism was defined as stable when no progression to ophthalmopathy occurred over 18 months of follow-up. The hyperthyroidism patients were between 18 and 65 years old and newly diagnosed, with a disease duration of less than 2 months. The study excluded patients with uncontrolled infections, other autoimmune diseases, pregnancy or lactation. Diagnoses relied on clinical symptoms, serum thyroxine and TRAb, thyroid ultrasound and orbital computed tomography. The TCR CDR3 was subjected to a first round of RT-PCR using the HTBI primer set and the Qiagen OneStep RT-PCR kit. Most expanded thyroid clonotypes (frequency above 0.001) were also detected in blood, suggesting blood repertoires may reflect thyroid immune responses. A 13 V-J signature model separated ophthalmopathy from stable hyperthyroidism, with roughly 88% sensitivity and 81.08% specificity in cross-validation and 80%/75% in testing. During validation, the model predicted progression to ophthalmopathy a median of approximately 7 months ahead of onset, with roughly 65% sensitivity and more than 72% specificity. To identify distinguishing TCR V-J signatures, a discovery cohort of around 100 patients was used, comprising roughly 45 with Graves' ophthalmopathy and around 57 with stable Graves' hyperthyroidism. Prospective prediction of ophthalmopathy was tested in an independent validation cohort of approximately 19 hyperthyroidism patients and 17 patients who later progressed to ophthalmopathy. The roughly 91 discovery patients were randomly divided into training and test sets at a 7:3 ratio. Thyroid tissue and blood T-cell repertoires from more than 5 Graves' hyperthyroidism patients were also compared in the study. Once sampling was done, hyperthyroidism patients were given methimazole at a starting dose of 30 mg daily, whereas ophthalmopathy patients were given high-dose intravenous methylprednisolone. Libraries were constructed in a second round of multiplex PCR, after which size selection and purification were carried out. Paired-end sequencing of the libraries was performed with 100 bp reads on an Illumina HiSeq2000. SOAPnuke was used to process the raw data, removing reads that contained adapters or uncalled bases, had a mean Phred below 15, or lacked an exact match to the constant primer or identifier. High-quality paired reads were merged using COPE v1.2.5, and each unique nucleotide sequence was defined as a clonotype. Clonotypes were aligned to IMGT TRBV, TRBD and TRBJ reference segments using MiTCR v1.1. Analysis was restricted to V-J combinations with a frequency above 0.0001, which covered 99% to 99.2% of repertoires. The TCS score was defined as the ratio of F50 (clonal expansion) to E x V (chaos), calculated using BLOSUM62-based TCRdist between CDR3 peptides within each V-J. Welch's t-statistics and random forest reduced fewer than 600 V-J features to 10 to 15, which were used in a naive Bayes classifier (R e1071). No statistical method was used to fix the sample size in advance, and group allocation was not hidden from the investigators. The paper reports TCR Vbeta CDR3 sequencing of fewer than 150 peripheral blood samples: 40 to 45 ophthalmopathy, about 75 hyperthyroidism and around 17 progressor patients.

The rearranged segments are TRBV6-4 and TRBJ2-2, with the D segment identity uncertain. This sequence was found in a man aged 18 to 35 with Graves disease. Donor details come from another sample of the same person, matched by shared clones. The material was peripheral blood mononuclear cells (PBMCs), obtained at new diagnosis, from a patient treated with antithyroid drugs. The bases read TGTGCCAGCAGTGACGATAAACTGTTTTTT. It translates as CASSDDKLFF.